These T cell receptor beta chains were read from a single sample in a study of response to subunit inactivated influenza vaccine. Using its own MiXCR run on the RT-PCR reads, TCRdb lists one record per CDR3 protein. The sample carries fewer than 550,000 distinct CDR3 sequences, around 25% recorded once. Sequenced material: CD4+ T cells sorted from PBMCs, taken roughly 5 days after vaccination. Every receptor here comes from a middle-aged man who received an inactivated influenza vaccine. The CDR3 runs from the conserved cysteine through the conserved F or W. The order of the fields is clone size, V gene, J gene, D gene, CDR3 DNA, CDR3 protein. A D gene is named only where the DNA matches it firmly. The listing skips clone size in some rows; elsewhere it reads once, few, many or a size class.

few	TRBV28	TRBJ1-5	TRBD1	TGTGCCAGCAGTTTGGGACAGTGGAATCAGCCCCAGCATTTT	CASSLGQWNQPQHF
many	TRBV12-3/TRBV12-4	TRBJ2-3	TRBD2	TGTGCCAGCAGTCTAGGGACTAGAGCAGATACGCAGTATTTT	CASSLGTRADTQYF
few	TRBV7-6	TRBJ2-6	.	TGTGCCAGCAGCAGGACAGTATTACTCTCTGGGGCCAACGTCCTGACTTTC	CASSRTVLLSGANVLTF
.	TRBV12-3/TRBV12-4	TRBJ2-5	.	TGTGCCAGCAGCCCATCCATGGCTGGGGAGACCCAGTACTTC	CASSPSMAGETQYF
many	TRBV24-1	TRBJ1-4	.	TGTGCCACCAGTGATTCGACAGTTAATGAAAAACTGTTTTTT	CATSDSTVNEKLFF
few	TRBV7-3	TRBJ2-1	TRBD2	TGTGCCAGCAGCTACAACGGACTAGACAATGAGCAGTTCTTC	CASSYNGLDNEQFF
.	TRBV6-1	TRBJ2-1	TRBD2	TGTGCCAGTACCCTAGGGCAGGGGACTAGCGGGGTCTACAATGAGCAGTTCTTC	CASTLGQGTSGVYNEQFF
.	TRBV9	TRBJ2-1	TRBD2	TGTGCCAGCAGCTCACCACTAGCGGGAGTCTCGAATGAGCAGTTCTTC	CASSSPLAGVSNEQFF
.	TRBV6-1	TRBJ1-1	.	TGTGCCAGCAGTGAACTCGGACGGAGGAACACTGAAGCTTTCTTT	CASSELGRRNTEAFF
many	TRBV12-3/TRBV12-4	TRBJ2-3	.	TGTGCCAGCAGTGAGGGGGATACGCAGTATTTT	CASSEGDTQYF
.	TRBV20-1	TRBJ2-4	.	TGCAGTGCTAGAGTGACGGACGCCAAAAACATTCAGTACTTC	CSARVTDAKNIQYF
once	TRBV7-2	TRBJ2-5	.	TGTGCCAGCAGCCTCGGGGTGAGGACTTACCAAGAGACCCAGTACTTC	CASSLGVRTYQETQYF
many	TRBV18	TRBJ2-5	.	TGTGCCAGCTCAGACCAAGAGACCCAGTACTTC	CASSDQETQYF
few	TRBV5-1	TRBJ2-5	TRBD2	TGCGCCAGCAGCGATAGCGGGTCGGTAGAGACCCAGTACTTC	CASSDSGSVETQYF
few	TRBV28	TRBJ2-3	TRBD2	TGTGCCAGCAGTTCCCCGGGAGGGGACCTTACTAGCACAGATACGCAGTATTTT	CASSSPGGDLTSTDTQYF
few	TRBV5-1	TRBJ2-7	TRBD2	TGCGCCAGCAGCCCGGGAGGCCCGAACGCCTACGAGCAGTACTTC	CASSPGGPNAYEQYF
once	TRBV5-6	TRBJ2-7	TRBD1	TGTGCCAGCAGCCCACTTACGGGGACAGTCTACGAGCAGTACTTC	CASSPLTGTVYEQYF
.	TRBV28	TRBJ2-2	TRBD2	TGTGCCAGCAGTTTATCCTGGACTAGCGGGAAGGTCGGGGAGCTGTTTTTT	CASSLSWTSGKVGELFF
few	TRBV9	TRBJ2-3	TRBD1	TGTGCCAGCAGCGTTTGGGGACAGCCAACAGATACGCAGTATTTT	CASSVWGQPTDTQYF
.	TRBV18	TRBJ1-5	.	TGTGCCAGCTCACCAATGGAGGGAGGGAATCAGCCCCAGCATTTT	CASSPMEGGNQPQHF
.	TRBV3-1	TRBJ2-5	TRBD2	TGTGCCAGCAGCCTTCGACTAGCGGGTGTGGAGACCCAGTACTTC	CASSLRLAGVETQYF
few	TRBV12-3/TRBV12-4	TRBJ1-5	TRBD1	TGTGCCAGCAGTTCGATGACAGGGGGCGGTCAGCCCCAGCATTTT	CASSSMTGGGQPQHF
.	TRBV28	TRBJ2-1	TRBD2	TGTGCCAGCAGTTCGCGGGGACTACCCGGCTTC	CASSSRGLPGF
.	TRBV20-1	TRBJ2-1	TRBD2	TGCAGTGCTAGTCGTTTGGGCGGGAGGGCCAGTAATGAGCAGTTCTTC	CSASRLGGRASNEQFF
many	TRBV5-1	TRBJ2-1	TRBD2	TGCGCCAGCAGCCCAATAGCGGGGGGGCGGAATGAGCAGTTCTTC	CASSPIAGGRNEQFF
.	TRBV7-2	TRBJ1-2	.	TGTGCCAGCAGCTTAGTCACGGGAGCTAACTATGGCTACACCTTC	CASSLVTGANYGYTF
.	TRBV3-1	TRBJ2-7	.	TGTGCCAGCAGCCAACTGGGGGCCGAGCAGTACTTC	CASSQLGAEQYF
.	TRBV7-2	TRBJ2-7	.	TGTGCCAGCAGCGAACCAGTAGACTACGAGCACTACTTC	CASSEPVDYEHYF
.	TRBV20-1	TRBJ2-6	.	TGCAGTGCTAGAGAGAGGAGGCAAGGGGCCAACGTCCTGACTTTC	CSARERRQGANVLTF
few	TRBV29-1	TRBJ1-1	.	TGCAGCGTTGCGTACAGACTGAACACTGAAGCTTTCTTT	CSVAYRLNTEAFF
.	TRBV12-3/TRBV12-4	TRBJ2-7	.	TGTGCCAGCAGTTTAGTTCCTAGCGAGCAGTACTTC	CASSLVPSEQYF
.	TRBV24-1	TRBJ2-3	.	TGTGCCACCAGTGATTTGCGGTTCGGGGGCACAGATACGCAGTATTTT	CATSDLRFGGTDTQYF
few	TRBV7-9	TRBJ2-1	.	TGTGCCAGCAGTCCACAGAGGGGACCTGGCAATGAGCAGTTCTTC	CASSPQRGPGNEQFF
few	TRBV20-1	TRBJ2-3	.	TGCAGTGCTAGAGACCGGGTAGATACGCAGTATTTT	CSARDRVDTQYF
.	TRBV5-6	TRBJ2-1	.	TGTGCCAGCAGCTTGGATCAGTACAATGAGCAGTTCTTC	CASSLDQYNEQFF
many	TRBV7-8	TRBJ2-1	.	TGTGCCAGCAGCTCCTGGGCGGGACCAAGTGGTGAGCAGTTCTTC	CASSSWAGPSGEQFF
few	TRBV29-1	TRBJ2-5	.	TGCAGCGTTGAAGATGACTTTAGAGGCGGCGAGACCCAGTACTTC	CSVEDDFRGGETQYF
.	TRBV20-1	TRBJ2-5	.	TGCAGTGCCAGTCCAGGGACGGCTGGGGAAGCCCAGTACTTC	CSASPGTAGEAQYF
.	TRBV5-1	TRBJ2-7	TRBD2	TGCGCCAGCAGCTTCCCTGGGACTAGCGGGAGCTCCTACGAGCAGTACTTC	CASSFPGTSGSSYEQYF
many	TRBV7-2	TRBJ2-5	.	TGTGCCAGCAGCTTAGAGACCGGCGACAAGTACTTC	CASSLETGDKYF
few	TRBV18	TRBJ1-1	.	TGTGCCAGCTCACCAATGGGCACTGAAGCTTTCTTT	CASSPMGTEAFF
few	TRBV12-3/TRBV12-4	TRBJ2-7	TRBD1	TGTGCCAGCAGTTTTTCGGGACAGCGGTACGAGCAGTACTTC	CASSFSGQRYEQYF
.	TRBV4-3	TRBJ2-1	TRBD1	TGCGCCAGCAGCCAAGATTGGTCGGGACAGGGGTGGCATGAGCAGTTCTTC	CASSQDWSGQGWHEQFF
few	TRBV4-1	TRBJ1-1	.	TGCGCCAGCAGCCAGACAGGCCGCGGGGGCACTGAAGCTTTCTTT	CASSQTGRGGTEAFF
few	TRBV4-2	TRBJ2-7	.	TGTGCCAGCAGCCAAGTGGGGGGTTCGAACGAGCAGTACTTC	CASSQVGGSNEQYF